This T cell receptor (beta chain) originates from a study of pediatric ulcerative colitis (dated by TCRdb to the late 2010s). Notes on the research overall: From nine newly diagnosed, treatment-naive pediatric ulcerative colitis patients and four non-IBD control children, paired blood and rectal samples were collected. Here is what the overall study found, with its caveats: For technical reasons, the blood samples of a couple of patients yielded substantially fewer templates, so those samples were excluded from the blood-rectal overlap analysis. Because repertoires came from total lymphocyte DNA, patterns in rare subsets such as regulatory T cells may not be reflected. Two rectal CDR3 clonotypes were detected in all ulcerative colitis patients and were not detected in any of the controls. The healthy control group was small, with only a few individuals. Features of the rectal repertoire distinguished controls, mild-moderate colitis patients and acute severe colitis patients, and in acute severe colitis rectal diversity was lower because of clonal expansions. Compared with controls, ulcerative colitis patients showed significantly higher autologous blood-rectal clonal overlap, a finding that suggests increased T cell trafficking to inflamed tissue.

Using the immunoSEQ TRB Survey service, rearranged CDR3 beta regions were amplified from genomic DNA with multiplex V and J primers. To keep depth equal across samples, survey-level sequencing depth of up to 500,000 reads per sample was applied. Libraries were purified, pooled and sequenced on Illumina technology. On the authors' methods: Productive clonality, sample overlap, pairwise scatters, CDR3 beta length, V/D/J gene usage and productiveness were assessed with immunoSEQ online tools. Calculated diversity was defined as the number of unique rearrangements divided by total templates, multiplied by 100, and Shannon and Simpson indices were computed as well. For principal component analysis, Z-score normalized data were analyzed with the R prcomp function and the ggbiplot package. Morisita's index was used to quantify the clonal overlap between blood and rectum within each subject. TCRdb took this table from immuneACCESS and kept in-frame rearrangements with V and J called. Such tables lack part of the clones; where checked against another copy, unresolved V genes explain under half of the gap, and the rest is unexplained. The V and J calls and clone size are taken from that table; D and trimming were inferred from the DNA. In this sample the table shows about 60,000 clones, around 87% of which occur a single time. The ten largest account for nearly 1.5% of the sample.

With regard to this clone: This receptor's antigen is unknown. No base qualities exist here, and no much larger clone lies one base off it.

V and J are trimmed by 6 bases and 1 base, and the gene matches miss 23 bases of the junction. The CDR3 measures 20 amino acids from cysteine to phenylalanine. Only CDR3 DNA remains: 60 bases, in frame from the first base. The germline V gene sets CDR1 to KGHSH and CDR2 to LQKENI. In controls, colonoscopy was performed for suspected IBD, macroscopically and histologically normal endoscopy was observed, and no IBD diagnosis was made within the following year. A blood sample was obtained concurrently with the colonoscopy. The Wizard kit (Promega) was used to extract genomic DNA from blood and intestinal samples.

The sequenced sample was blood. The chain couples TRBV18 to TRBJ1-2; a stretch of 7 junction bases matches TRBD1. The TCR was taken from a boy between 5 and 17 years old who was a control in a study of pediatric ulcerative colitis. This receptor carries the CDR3 CASSGSAINRDSTFNYGYTF. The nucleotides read TGTGCCAGCTCGGGTTCGGCCATAAACCGGGACAGTACTTTTAACTATGGCTACACCTTC.